This TCR beta chain was recorded in a study of CD8 T cells in ankylosing spondylitis. The CDR3 is 15 residues long. In germline, CDR1 is SGHNT, CDR2 YENEEA. The study, taken as a whole, reports: Reactive arthritis synovial fluid and blood were previously reported to contain some motif variants. With a CD8+ phenotype, disease-linked clones were relatively rare in peripheral blood. Clones tied to disease were said to be significantly enriched in matched ankylosing spondylitis synovial fluid. A TCR beta motif of several highly homologous variants seemed to mark ankylosing spondylitis blood.

A note on this clonotype: What it binds is not known. An end of the junction does not agree with germline; a read error may underlie this.

MiXCR, applied by TCRdb to the 5' RACE reads, yields one record per CDR3 protein. The data hold about 800,000 distinct CDR3 sequences, with 12% observed a single time. This chain connects TRBV11-3 to TRBJ2-1; D not resolved. Sample: blood, either unsorted or a sorted T cell fraction (not recorded which). This TCR derives from a male donor with ankylosing spondylitis. The CDR3 sequence is CASSLDHGSDNEQFF. CDR3 sequence (DNA): TGTGCCAGCAGCTTAGATCACGGCTCCGACAATGAGCAGTTCTTC.